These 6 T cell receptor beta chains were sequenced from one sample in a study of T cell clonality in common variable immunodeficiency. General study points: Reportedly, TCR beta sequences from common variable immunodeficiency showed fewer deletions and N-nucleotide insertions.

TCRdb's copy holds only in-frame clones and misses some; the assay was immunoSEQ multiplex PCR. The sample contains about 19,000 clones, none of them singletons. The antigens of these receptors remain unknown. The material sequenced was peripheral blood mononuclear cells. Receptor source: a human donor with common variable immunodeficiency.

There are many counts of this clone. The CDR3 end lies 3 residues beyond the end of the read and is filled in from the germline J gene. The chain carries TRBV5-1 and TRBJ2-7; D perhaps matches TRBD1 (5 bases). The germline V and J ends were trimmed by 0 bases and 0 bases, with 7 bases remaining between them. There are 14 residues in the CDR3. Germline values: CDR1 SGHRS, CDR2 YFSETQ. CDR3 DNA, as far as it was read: TGCGCCAGCAGCTTGGCGACAGACTCCTACGAG. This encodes CASSLATDSYE. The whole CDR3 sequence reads CASSLATDSYEQYF. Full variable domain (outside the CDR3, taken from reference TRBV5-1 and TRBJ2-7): KAGVTQTPRYLIKTRGQQVTLSCSPISGHRSVSWYQQTPGQGLQFLFEYFSETQRNKGNFPGRFSGRQFSNSRSEMNVSTLELGDSALYLCASSLATDSYEQYFGPGTRLTVT.

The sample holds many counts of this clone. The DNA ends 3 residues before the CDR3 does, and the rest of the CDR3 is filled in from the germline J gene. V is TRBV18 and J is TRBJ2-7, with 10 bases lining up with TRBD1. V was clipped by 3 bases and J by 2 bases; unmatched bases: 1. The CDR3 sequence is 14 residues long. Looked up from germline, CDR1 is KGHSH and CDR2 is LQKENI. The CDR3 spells CASSPGTGAYEQYF. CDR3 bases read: TGTGCCAGCTCACCGGGGACAGGGGCCTACGAG.

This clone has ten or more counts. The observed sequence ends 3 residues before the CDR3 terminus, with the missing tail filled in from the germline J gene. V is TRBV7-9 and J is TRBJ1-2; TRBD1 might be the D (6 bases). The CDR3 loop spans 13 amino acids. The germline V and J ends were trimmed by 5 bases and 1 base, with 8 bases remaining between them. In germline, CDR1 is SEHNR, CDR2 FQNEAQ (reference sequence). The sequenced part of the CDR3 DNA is TGTGCCAGCAGCCTACAGGGTAACTATGGC. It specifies CASSLQGNYG. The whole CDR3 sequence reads CASSLQGNYGYTF.

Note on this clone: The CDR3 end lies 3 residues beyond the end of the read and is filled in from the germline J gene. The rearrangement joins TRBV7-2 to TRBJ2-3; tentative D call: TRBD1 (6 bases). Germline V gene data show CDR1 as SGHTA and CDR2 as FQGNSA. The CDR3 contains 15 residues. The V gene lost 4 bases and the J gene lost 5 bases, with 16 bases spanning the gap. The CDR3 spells CASSSQGPLKDTQYF. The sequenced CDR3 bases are TGTGCCAGCAGCTCTCAGGGGCCCTTGAAAGATACG.

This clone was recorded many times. CDR3 region: CASSLQAGRRNEQFF. The covered CDR3 bases are TGTGCCAGCTCTCTTCAAGCGGGTCGTCGCAATGAG. J is TRBJ2-1 and V is TRBV18; D may be TRBD2 (6 bases). The read ends 3 residues shy of where the CDR3 ends; the end is completed using the germline J gene. V shed 6 bases and J shed 6 bases, with 18 bases lying between them. This CDR3 has 15 residues. Germline V lookup: CDR1 KGHSH, CDR2 LQKENI.

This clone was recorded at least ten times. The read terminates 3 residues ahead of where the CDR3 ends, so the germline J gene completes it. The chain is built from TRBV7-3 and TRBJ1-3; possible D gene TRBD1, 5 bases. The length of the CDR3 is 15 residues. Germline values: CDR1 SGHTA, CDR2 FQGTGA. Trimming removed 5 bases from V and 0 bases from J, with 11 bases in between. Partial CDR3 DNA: TGTGCCAGCAGCCCCCAGGGCCTCTCTGGAAACACC. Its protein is CASSPQGLSGNT. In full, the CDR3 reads CASSPQGLSGNTIYF.